Below, one TCR beta chain is given with its context. These data originate in a study of blood T cell repertoires in COVID-19. The wider study: The cDNA or gDNA used as material had been derived from T cells, B-cell-depleted T cells, or PBMCs.

Germline trimming cut 5 bases from V and 4 bases from J; bases unmatched to any gene: 11. This CDR3 comprises 15 residues. Germline V gives CDR1 SGHAT, CDR2 FQNNGV. Profiled with immunoSEQ multiplex PCR; TCRdb holds only in-frame clones, not every one. The sample has under 500,000 clones; around 89% are singletons. Participant age was roughly 18 to 89 years, and participants resided in about two dozen US areas. Participants were placed into cohorts based on the clinical history they reported. The sequenced sample consisted of PBMCs or T cells enriched from blood (not recorded which). The chain has TRBV11-2 and TRBJ2-7; 7 positions match TRBD2. This clonotype originated in a man aged 25-40 years who had recovered from COVID-19. CDR3 region: CASSHGAGARYEQYF. For the CDR3, the DNA is TGTGCCAGCAGCCACGGGGCGGGAGCTCGTTACGAGCAGTACTTC. Supplemented by reference TRBV11-2 and TRBJ2-7, the full variable domain reads EAGVAQSPRYKIIEKRQSVAFWCNPISGHATLYWYQQILGQGPKLLIQFQNNGVVDDSQLPKDRFSAERLKGVDSTLKIQPAKLEDSAVYLCASSHGAGARYEQYFGPGTRLTVT.